This section outlines one T cell receptor (beta chain) sequence together with its context. Original handling: It was from reference gene primer amplification that nucleated cell counts were estimated. The assay was immunoSEQ multiplex PCR, and TCRdb's table has in-frame clones only and misses some. That table supplies the V and J calls and clone size; D and trimming were determined from the DNA. The table includes about 36,000 clones, 80% to 90% detected once. The data were obtained in a study of blood T cell repertoires in COVID-19. Study details: From the United States, Italy and Spain came samples of acute and convalescent COVID-19. Nucleic acid was either cDNA or gDNA, and it came from T cells, B-cell-depleted T cells, or PBMCs.

Per germline, CDR1 SQVTM and CDR2 ANQGSEA. The V gene end was trimmed by 1 base and the J gene end by 10 bases; junction bases not matched to a gene: 6. This CDR3 contains 13 residues. The TCR sequence derives from a human donor in a cohort sampled during active or convalescent COVID-19. The donor label of this sample is uncertain. The chain uses TRBV29-1 and TRBJ1-1, with 10 positions matching TRBD1. The specimen sequenced was peripheral blood. This CDR3 reads CSVEVGQGWGAFF. DNA of the CDR3: TGCAGCGTTGAAGTGGGACAGGGGTGGGGAGCTTTCTTT.